These 18 T cell receptor beta chains were all obtained from the same sample, sequenced in a study of response to subunit inactivated influenza vaccine. TCRdb passed the RT-PCR reads through MiXCR, listing each CDR3 protein once. There are around 760,000 distinct CDR3 sequences in the sample; around 14% occur only once, and 6.5% to 8.5% lies in the top ten. The starting material was PBMCs from blood, obtained about 14 days before vaccination. These receptors were obtained from a man between 50 and 59 years old who received an inactivated influenza vaccine.

The V gene is TRBV12-3 or TRBV12-4, the J gene TRBJ2-7, with TRBD2 matching over 7 bases. J was trimmed by 5 bases and V by 7 bases; bases with no gene match: 5. The CDR3 length is 12 residues. The CDR3 DNA reads TGTGCCAGCACCGGGACTACCGACGAGCAGTACTTC. Its translation: CASTGTTDEQYF.

The rearrangement uses TRBV27 and TRBJ2-7; TRBD2 is a possible D gene (6 bases). The CDR3 loop spans 13 amino acids. Germline loops: CDR1 MNHEY, CDR2 SMNVEV (reference sequence). The V end lost 6 bases, the J end lost 4 bases, and 13 bases lay between the germline ends. The CDR3 nucleotides are TGTGCCAGCAGGAGAGCGGAGGGGTACGAGCAGTACTTC. As protein: CASRRAEGYEQYF.

This clonotype was observed a handful of times. V is TRBV7-9 and J is TRBJ1-5; 10 bases map to TRBD1. This CDR3 has 16 residues. Trimming at V came to 5 bases and at J to 1 base, leaving 5 bases not matched to a gene. Germline lookup yields CDR1 SEHNR and CDR2 FQNEAQ (reference sequence). This CDR3 is CASSKGQGYSNQPQHF. The CDR3 DNA reads as TGTGCCAGCAGCAAGGGACAGGGGTACAGCAATCAGCCCCAGCATTTT.

This clonotype was counted many times. The chain joins TRBV20-1 to TRBJ2-1; 7 nucleotides line up with TRBD2. This CDR3 is 12 amino acids long. Germline V CDR1 and CDR2: DFQATT, SNEGSKA (reference sequence). Trimming took 1 base from V and 6 from J; bases not matched to a gene: 0. CDR3 in amino acids: CSARAGGNEQFF. CDR3 nucleotides: TGCAGTGCTAGAGCGGGGGGCAATGAGCAGTTCTTC.

The genes are TRBV14 and TRBJ2-1, with TRBD2 matching over 7 bases. CDR3 length: 16 amino acids. The J segment lost 8 bases and the V segment lost 1 base, leaving 11 bases of the junction unmatched. Germline CDR1 reads SGHDN; CDR2 reads FVKESK. CDR3 protein: CASSQVWASGRHEQFF. CDR3 coding DNA: TGTGCCAGCAGCCAAGTCTGGGCTAGCGGACGGCATGAGCAGTTCTTC.

This clonotype has at least ten counts. A read error may produce the germline difference seen at one junction end. This chain links TRBV4-1 with TRBJ1-1, with TRBD1 identical over 9 bases. The CDR3 extends over 13 amino acids. Germline CDR1 is MGHRA and CDR2 is YSYEKL. DNA of the CDR3: TGTGCCAGTAGCCAGGACAGGGGCACTGAAGCTTTCTTT. Translating gives CASSQDRGTEAFF.

There are a few counts of this clonotype. The chain's CDR3 is CASSRVFPPRDTFWYGYTF. The CDR3 DNA follows: TGCGCCAGCAGCCGAGTTTTTCCTCCCCGGGACACCTTTTGGTATGGCTACACCTTC. This chain joins TRBV5-1 and TRBJ1-2, with D possibly matching TRBD1 (6 bases). Germline CDR1 reads SGHRS; CDR2 reads YFSETQ. V was shortened by 4 bases and J by 5 bases, with 30 bases between the two germline ends. The CDR3 has 19 amino acids. Full variable domain (rest looked up from reference TRBV5-1 and TRBJ1-2): KAGVTQTPRYLIKTRGQQVTLSCSPISGHRSVSWYQQTPGQGLQFLFEYFSETQRNKGNFPGRFSGRQFSNSRSEMNVSTLELGDSALYLCASSRVFPPRDTFWYGYTFGSGTRLTVV.

This clonotype was detected a few times. The chain is built from TRBV10-3 and TRBJ1-5, with D possibly being TRBD1 (5 bases). The germline V and J ends were trimmed by 0 bases and 6 bases, with 15 bases remaining between them. The germline V gene encodes CDR1 ENHRY and CDR2 SYGVKD. The CDR3 is 16 amino acids. The CDR3 nucleotides are TGTGCCATCAGTGAGTCAAGGCAGGGTGGACCTCAGCCCCAGCATTTT. Protein: CAISESRQGGPQPQHF.

The J gene is TRBJ2-5, the V gene TRBV11-2, with D uncertain. V gave up 0 bases and J gave up 3 bases, with 5 bases separating them. Germline-derived CDR1 and CDR2 are SGHAT and FQNNGV. The CDR3 spans 13 residues. The CDR3 bases are TGTGCCAGCAGCTTAGACTTAAAAGAGACCCAGTACTTC. Its protein product is CASSLDLKETQYF. Based on the CDR3 plus reference TRBV11-2 and TRBJ2-5, the full variable domain is EAGVAQSPRYKIIEKRQSVAFWCNPISGHATLYWYQQILGQGPKLLIQFQNNGVVDDSQLPKDRFSAERLKGVDSTLKIQPAKLEDSAVYLCASSLDLKETQYFGPGTRLLVL.

In the case of this clonotype: A much larger clonotype is one base distant, so this may be a read error. The V call is TRBV29-1, the J call TRBJ1-2; D remains unclear. In germline, CDR1 is SQVTM, CDR2 ANQGSEA. Trimming cost V 3 bases and J 8 bases, with 13 bases left between them. The CDR3 is 12 residues long. The CDR3: CSVEVQSWGYTF. In nucleotides, the CDR3 is TGCAGCGTTGAGGTACAGTCCTGGGGCTACACCTTC.

The chain recombines TRBV29-1 with TRBJ2-7; D is uncertain. The V gene's germline CDR1 is SQVTM and CDR2 ANQGSEA. Deletions cut 0 bases from V and 1 base from J, with 7 bases between. The CDR3 spans 13 residues. CDR3 nucleotides: TGCAGCGTTGAAGATCAAGATTCCTACGAGCAGTACTTC. This sequence encodes CSVEDQDSYEQYF.

This chain connects TRBV6-2 or TRBV6-3 to TRBJ2-4, with 9 positions matching TRBD1. This CDR3 spans 18 amino acids. The V and J ends lost 6 bases and 1 base, in that order; junction bases with no gene match: 13. Germline-derived CDR1 and CDR2 are MNHEY and SVGEGT. The DNA for the CDR3 is TGTGCCAGCAGCCCACAGGGGGCGCATGTTCGGGCCAAAAACATTCAGTACTTC. This translates into CASSPQGAHVRAKNIQYF.

The rearrangement uses TRBV4-2 and TRBJ1-5; 8 positions match TRBD1. CDR3 length equals 15 residues. Germline assignment: CDR1 LGHNA and CDR2 YNFKEQ. The V and J ends lost 6 bases and 6 bases, in that order; junction bases with no gene match: 10. CDR3: CASSQRTGQGQPQHF. The CDR3, as DNA: TGTGCCAGCAGTCAAAGGACAGGGCAAGGTCAGCCCCAGCATTTT.

The V and J genes are TRBV20-1 and TRBJ2-3; a possible D gene is TRBD1 (6 bases). Germline V CDR1 and CDR2: DFQATT, SNEGSKA (reference sequence). Between the trimmed V and J ends, which lost 6 bases and 6 bases, there was a span of 10 bases. CDR3 length: 11 residues. Here the CDR3 DNA reads TGCAGTGCAGCAGACAGGGATACGCAGTATTTT. This encodes CSAADRDTQYF.

Many counts were recorded for this clonotype. The chain uses TRBV5-1 and TRBJ1-1; D possibly corresponds to TRBD1 (5 bases). V gave up 4 bases and J gave up 3 bases, with 22 bases separating them. The CDR3 consists of 17 residues. Germline values: CDR1 SGHRS, CDR2 YFSETQ. Here the CDR3 DNA reads TGCGCCAGCAGCGCGGGACTTTTACTGGGAGGTGACACTGAAGCTTTCTTT. This sequence encodes CASSAGLLLGGDTEAFF.

The V call is TRBV29-1, the J call TRBJ1-4; no definite D call. V was shortened by 7 bases and J by 4 bases, with 13 bases between the two germline ends. Germline V gene sequence: CDR1 SQVTM, CDR2 ANQGSEA. The CDR3 sequence is 13 residues long. This chain's CDR3 is CSALGSLNEKLFF. The CDR3 nucleotides are TGCAGCGCTCTGGGCTCCCTTAATGAAAAACTGTTTTTT.

The genes are TRBV27 and TRBJ1-2; D is uncertain. Germline lookup yields CDR1 MNHEY and CDR2 SMNVEV (reference sequence). Trimming took 5 bases from V and 2 from J, leaving 9 bases between them. This CDR3 contains 13 residues. CDR3 in DNA: TGTGCCAGCAGTCCACACCACAACTATGGCTACACCTTC. Its protein is CASSPHHNYGYTF.

In its sample, this clonotype was seen many times. The genes are TRBV4-1 and TRBJ1-1; 7 bases align to TRBD1. Per germline, CDR1 MGHRA and CDR2 YSYEKL. J lost 1 base, V lost 1 base, and 0 bases had no gene match. The CDR3 sequence is 14 residues long. The CDR3: CASSQGDRNTEAFF. The CDR3, as DNA: TGCGCCAGCAGCCAAGGGGACAGGAACACTGAAGCTTTCTTT.